The source of this T cell receptor beta chain is a study of T cells in Graves' hyperthyroidism and ophthalmopathy. The CDR3 regions of TCR beta were amplified from RNA transcripts. Initially, a first-round RT-PCR of the TCR CDR3 employed the HTBI primer set. TCRdb ran MiXCR on the multiplex PCR reads and lists one entry per CDR3 protein. The table records 300,000 to 450,000 distinct CDR3 sequences, approximately 14% of them present only once. V lost 5 bases and J lost 5; bases outside the gene matches: 9. CDR3 length: 15 amino acids. Germline CDR1 and CDR2: DFQATT and SNEGSKA (reference sequence). Diagnosing involved the use of clinical symptoms, serum thyroxine and TRAb, thyroid ultrasound and orbital computed tomography. This clonotype was seen ten or more times.

Sequenced: blood. This sequence originates from a woman aged 18-29 years with Graves' hyperthyroidism that later progressed to Graves' ophthalmopathy. The chain carries TRBV20-1 and TRBJ2-3; 11 nucleotides agree with TRBD2. The CDR3 DNA follows: TGCAGTGCTCCCGGGACTAGCGGATGGAAAGATACGCAGTATTTT. It is translated as CSAPGTSGWKDTQYF.